The 11 T cell receptor beta chains below come from one sample, sequenced in a study of T cell responses to AZD1222 COVID-19 vaccine (dated by TCRdb to about 2021). Library prep was done by the immunoSEQ multiplex PCR assay. TCRdb stores this immuneACCESS table with in-frame sequences only. Part of the clones is absent; in the studies checked, under half of the shortfall reflects unresolved V genes, and no reason is known for the rest. The sample includes roughly 170,000 clones, with around 88% observed a single time. The ten top clones hold around 0.5% of the sample. Sample time point, as interpreted from the label and publication: baseline before first vaccination. The sample in question was peripheral blood, obtained on day 0 of AZD1222 vaccination. The receptors derive from an adult in good health.

The rearrangement links TRBV14 to TRBJ2-2, with 9 bases identical to TRBD2. CDR1 and CDR2 from the germline V gene are SGHDN and FVKESK. V lost 10 bases and J lost 7; bases outside the gene matches: 4. This CDR3 is 12 amino acids long. The CDR3 DNA follows: TGTGCCATCAGACTAGCGGTCGGGGAGCTGTTTTTT. Translation gives CAIRLAVGELFF.

The chain couples TRBV9 to TRBJ2-3; possibly TRBD2 for D (7 bases). V was trimmed by 2 bases and J by 3 bases, leaving 22 bases between them. CDR3 size: 18 residues. Germline lookup yields CDR1 SGDLS and CDR2 YYNGEE. Here the CDR3 DNA reads TGTGCCAGCAGCGTGACCAACAACCCCGGGGGGCCAACAGATACGCAGTATTTT. Its protein is CASSVTNNPGGPTDTQYF.

This clone was seen just once. The chain joins TRBV18 to TRBJ2-4; TRBD1 matches at 8 bases. V shed 6 bases and J 6 bases; nucleotides not matched to a gene: 10. Germline assignment: CDR1 KGHSH and CDR2 LQKENI. The CDR3 totals 15 residues. The CDR3 spells CASSPMTGEANIQYF. CDR3 nucleotides: TGTGCCAGCTCCCCGATGACAGGGGAGGCAAACATTCAGTACTTC.

The genes are TRBV27 and TRBJ1-1, with 12 bases aligning to TRBD1. CDR3 length equals 15 residues. The junction had 7 bases not matched to a gene; V was cut back by 5 bases and J by 6 bases. Germline CDR1 and CDR2: MNHEY and SMNVEV (reference sequence). In DNA, the CDR3 is TGTGCCAGCAGTCCAGGGACAGGGGGCTATCCTGAAGCTTTCTTT. Its protein product is CASSPGTGGYPEAFF.

V and J are TRBV28 and TRBJ1-2; 9 bases match TRBD1. Germline values: CDR1 MDHEN, CDR2 SYDVKM. This CDR3 is 15 amino acids long. The V segment lost 1 base and the J segment 6 bases; nucleotides outside the gene matches: 6. CDR3 loop: CASSLLGGQGDGYTF. The DNA of the CDR3 is TGTGCCAGCAGTTTATTAGGGGGACAGGGTGATGGCTACACCTTC.

About this clone: The sample holds other DNA sequences that translate to the same CDR3. The J gene is TRBJ1-4, the V gene TRBV11-2; D possibly corresponds to TRBD1 (5 bases). CDR1 SGHAT and CDR2 FQNNGV come from the germline V gene. The CDR3 extends over 15 amino acids. Trimming took off 0 bases at V and 2 bases at J, with 7 bases between the two ends. The CDR3 spells CASSLDRGTNEKLFF. The CDR3 DNA is TGTGCCAGCAGCTTAGACCGGGGCACTAATGAAAAACTGTTTTTT.

The rearrangement links TRBV2 to TRBJ1-2, with TRBD1 as a possible D gene (5 bases). This CDR3 has 12 amino acids. The ends were cut back, 7 bases at V and 8 bases at J, with 14 bases in the middle. The germline gives CDR1 SNHLY, CDR2 FYNNEI. The CDR3 protein is CASTAGLDGYTF. The CDR3 DNA reads as TGTGCCAGCACAGCAGGGCTGGACGGCTACACCTTC.

V gene TRBV3-1 (or the pseudogene TRBV3-2) combines with J gene TRBJ1-2, with D unclear. V was cut by 0 bases and J by 5 bases, with 10 bases left in between. The germline gives CDR1 LGHDT, CDR2 YNNKEL (reference sequence). The CDR3 has 14 amino acids. The chain's CDR3 is CASSQDALYYGYTF. CDR3 DNA sequence: TGTGCCAGCAGCCAAGATGCCCTGTATTATGGCTACACCTTC.

The chain uses TRBV27 and TRBJ2-3, with D maybe TRBD1 (6 bases). Trimming left V 5 bases short and J 3 bases short, with 6 bases between. The CDR3 length is 12 residues. Germline CDR1 MNHEY, CDR2 SMNVEV (reference sequence). This CDR3 is CASSQGTDTQYF. The CDR3 DNA is TGTGCCAGCAGTCAGGGGACAGATACGCAGTATTTT.

The V and J genes are TRBV18 and TRBJ1-1, with a possible D match to TRBD1 (5 bases). This CDR3 has 15 residues. Germline assignment: CDR1 KGHSH and CDR2 LQKENI. V dropped 4 bases and J dropped 7 bases, with 19 bases sitting between them. CDR3 protein: CASSRQSGTVIEAFF. CDR3 in DNA: TGTGCCAGCTCACGACAATCCGGGACCGTAATTGAAGCTTTCTTT.

Of note for this clone: This same CDR3 is encoded by further DNA sequences in the sample. The chain is built from TRBV7-9 and TRBJ2-5; no definite D call. Germline loops: CDR1 SEHNR, CDR2 FQNEAQ (reference sequence). V was clipped by 6 bases and J by 5 bases, with 4 bases between them. The CDR3 has 10 amino acids. The CDR3 nucleotides read TGTGCCAGCAGTCGGGAGACCCAGTACTTC. Translation gives CASSRETQYF.